This paragraph covers one T cell receptor beta chain sequence. The data stem from a study of blood T cell repertoires in COVID-19. Study-wide background: The analysed material was cDNA or gDNA that came from T cells, B-cell-depleted T cells, or PBMCs.

The V gene's germline CDR1 is LGHNA and CDR2 YSLEER. Trimming left V 0 bases short and J 7 bases short, with 15 bases between. CDR3 length equals 15 residues. Per the authors' pipeline: For nucleated cells, counts were estimated from reference gene primer amplification. Profiling relied on immunoSEQ multiplex PCR, and the TCRdb table lists in-frame clones only, not all of them. Clone size and V and J calls were adopted from that table, with D and trimming inferred from the DNA. The sample consists of 45,000 to 70,000 clones, around 81% of them appearing once. This rearrangement joins TRBV4-3 to TRBJ1-2, with TRBD1 as a possible D gene (5 bases). The sample consisted of peripheral blood. The TCR was taken from a woman older than 75 with active or convalescent COVID-19. The CDR3 coding sequence is TGCGCCAGCAGCCAAGATGGGGGGGGAACGGGTGGCTACACCTTC. Residues: CASSQDGGGTGGYTF.